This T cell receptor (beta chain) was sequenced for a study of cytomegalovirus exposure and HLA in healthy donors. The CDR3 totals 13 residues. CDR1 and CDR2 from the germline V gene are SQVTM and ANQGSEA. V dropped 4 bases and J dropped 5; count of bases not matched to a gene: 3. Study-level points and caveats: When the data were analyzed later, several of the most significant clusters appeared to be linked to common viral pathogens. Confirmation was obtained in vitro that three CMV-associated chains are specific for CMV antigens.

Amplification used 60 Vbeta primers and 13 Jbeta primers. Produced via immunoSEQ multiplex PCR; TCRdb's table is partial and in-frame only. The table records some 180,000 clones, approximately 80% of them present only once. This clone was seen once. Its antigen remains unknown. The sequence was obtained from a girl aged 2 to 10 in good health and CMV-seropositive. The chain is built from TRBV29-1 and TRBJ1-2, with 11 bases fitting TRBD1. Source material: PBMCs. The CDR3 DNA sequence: TGCAGCGTTGGCGGGACAGGGGGGTATGGCTACACCTTC. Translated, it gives CSVGGTGGYGYTF. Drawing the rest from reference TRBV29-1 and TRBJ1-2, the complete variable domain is SAVISQKPSRDICQRGTSLTIQCQVDSQVTMMFWYRQQPGQSLTLIATANQGSEATYESGFVIDKFPISRPNLTFSTLTVSNMSPEDSSIYLCSVGGTGGYGYTFGSGTRLTVV.